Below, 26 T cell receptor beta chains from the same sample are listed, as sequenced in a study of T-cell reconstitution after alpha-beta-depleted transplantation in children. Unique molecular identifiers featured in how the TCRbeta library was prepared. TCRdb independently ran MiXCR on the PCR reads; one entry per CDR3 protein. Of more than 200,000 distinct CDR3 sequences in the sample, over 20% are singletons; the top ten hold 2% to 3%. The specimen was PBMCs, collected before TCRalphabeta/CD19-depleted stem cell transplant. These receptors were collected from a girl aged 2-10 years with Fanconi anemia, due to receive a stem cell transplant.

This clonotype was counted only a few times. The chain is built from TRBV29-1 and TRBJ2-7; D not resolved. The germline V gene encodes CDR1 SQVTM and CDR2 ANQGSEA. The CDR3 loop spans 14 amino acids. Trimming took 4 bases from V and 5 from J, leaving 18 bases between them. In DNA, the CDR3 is TGCAGCGTTGGAGGCCTCGACAAGGTCGACGAGCAGTACTTC. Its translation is CSVGGLDKVDEQYF.

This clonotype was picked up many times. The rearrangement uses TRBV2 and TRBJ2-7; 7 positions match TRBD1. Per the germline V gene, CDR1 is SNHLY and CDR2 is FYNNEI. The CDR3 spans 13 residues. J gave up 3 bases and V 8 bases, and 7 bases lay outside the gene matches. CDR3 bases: TGTGCCAGCGAGGGACAGCATCTCTACGAGCAGTACTTC. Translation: CASEGQHLYEQYF.

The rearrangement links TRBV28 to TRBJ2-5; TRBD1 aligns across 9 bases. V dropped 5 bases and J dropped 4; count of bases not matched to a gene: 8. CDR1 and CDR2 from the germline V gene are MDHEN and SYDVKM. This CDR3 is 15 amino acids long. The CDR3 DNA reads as TGTGCCAGCAGTCCGTCCGGGACAGGGCCAGAGACCCAGTACTTC. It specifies CASSPSGTGPETQYF.

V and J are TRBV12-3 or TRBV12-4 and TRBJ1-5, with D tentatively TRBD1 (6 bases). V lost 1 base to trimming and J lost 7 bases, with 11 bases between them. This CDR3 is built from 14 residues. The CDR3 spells CASSLEQGNQPQHF. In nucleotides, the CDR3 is TGTGCCAGCAGTTTAGAACAGGGAAACCAGCCCCAGCATTTT.

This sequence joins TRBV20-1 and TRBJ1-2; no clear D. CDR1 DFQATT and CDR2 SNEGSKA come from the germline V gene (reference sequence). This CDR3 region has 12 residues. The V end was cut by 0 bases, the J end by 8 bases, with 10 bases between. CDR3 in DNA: TGCAGTGCTAGAGAGTTAGCGGGAGGCTACACCTTC. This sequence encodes CSARELAGGYTF.

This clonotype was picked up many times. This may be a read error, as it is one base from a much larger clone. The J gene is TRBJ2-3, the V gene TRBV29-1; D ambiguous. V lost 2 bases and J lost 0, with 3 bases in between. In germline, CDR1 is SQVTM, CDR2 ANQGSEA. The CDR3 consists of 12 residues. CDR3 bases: TGCAGCGTTGAAAGGAGCACAGATACGCAGTATTTT. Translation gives CSVERSTDTQYF.

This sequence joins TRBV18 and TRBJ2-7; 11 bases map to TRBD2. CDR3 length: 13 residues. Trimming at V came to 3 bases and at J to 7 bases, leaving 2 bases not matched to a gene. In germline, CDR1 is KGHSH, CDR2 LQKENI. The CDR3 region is CASSPWTSGEQYF. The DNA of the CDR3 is TGTGCCAGCTCACCCTGGACTAGCGGGGAGCAGTACTTC.

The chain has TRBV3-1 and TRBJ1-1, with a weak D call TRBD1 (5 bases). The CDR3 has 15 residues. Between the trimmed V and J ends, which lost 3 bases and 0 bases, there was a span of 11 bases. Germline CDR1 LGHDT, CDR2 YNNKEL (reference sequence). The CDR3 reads CASSQTATMNTEAFF. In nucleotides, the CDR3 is TGTGCCAGCAGCCAGACAGCTACTATGAACACTGAAGCTTTCTTT.

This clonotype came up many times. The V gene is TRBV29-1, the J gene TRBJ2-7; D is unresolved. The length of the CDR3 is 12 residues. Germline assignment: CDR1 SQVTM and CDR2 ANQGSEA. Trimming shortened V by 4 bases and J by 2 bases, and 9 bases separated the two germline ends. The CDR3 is CSVVVHAYEQYF. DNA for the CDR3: TGCAGCGTTGTAGTCCACGCCTACGAGCAGTACTTC.

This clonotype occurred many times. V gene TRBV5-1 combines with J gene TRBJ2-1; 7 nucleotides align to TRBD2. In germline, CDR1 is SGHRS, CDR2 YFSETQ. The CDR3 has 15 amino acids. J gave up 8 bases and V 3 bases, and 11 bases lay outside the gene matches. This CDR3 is CASSSGLEQSDEQFF. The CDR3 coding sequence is TGCGCCAGCAGCTCCGGACTAGAACAATCCGATGAGCAGTTCTTC.

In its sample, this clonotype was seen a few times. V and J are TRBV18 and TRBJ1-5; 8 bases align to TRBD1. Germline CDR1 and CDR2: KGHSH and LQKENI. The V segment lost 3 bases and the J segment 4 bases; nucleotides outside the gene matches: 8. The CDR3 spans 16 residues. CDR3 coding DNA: TGTGCCAGCTCACCGGGGACAGGACGATTGAATCAGCCCCAGCATTTT. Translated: CASSPGTGRLNQPQHF.

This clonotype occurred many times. CDR3 sequence reads: CAISESGGKETQYF. The DNA of the CDR3 is TGTGCCATCAGTGAGTCTGGAGGAAAAGAGACCCAGTACTTC. V is TRBV10-3 and J is TRBJ2-5; a weak D match, TRBD2 (5 bases). Germline lookup yields CDR1 ENHRY and CDR2 SYGVKD. The germline V and J ends were trimmed by 0 bases and 3 bases, with 8 bases remaining between them. This CDR3 region has 14 residues.

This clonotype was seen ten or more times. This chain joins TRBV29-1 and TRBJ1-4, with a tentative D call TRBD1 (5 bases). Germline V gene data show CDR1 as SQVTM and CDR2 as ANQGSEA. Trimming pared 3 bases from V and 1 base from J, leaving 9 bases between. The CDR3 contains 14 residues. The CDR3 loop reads CSVDIQGTNEKLFF. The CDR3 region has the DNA TGCAGCGTTGATATTCAGGGAACTAATGAAAAACTGTTTTTT.

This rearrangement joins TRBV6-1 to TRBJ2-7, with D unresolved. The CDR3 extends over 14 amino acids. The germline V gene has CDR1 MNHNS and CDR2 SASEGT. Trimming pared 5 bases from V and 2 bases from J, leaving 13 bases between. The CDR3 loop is CASSTGRRAYEQYF. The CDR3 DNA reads TGTGCCAGCAGTACCGGACGGAGAGCCTACGAGCAGTACTTC.

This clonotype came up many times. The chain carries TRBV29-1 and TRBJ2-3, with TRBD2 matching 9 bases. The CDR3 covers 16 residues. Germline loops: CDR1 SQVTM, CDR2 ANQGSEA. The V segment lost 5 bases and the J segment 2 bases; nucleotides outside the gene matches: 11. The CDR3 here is CSVRQLSSGTTDTQYF. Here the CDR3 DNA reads TGCAGCGTTCGCCAGTTATCTAGCGGGACCACAGATACGCAGTATTTT.

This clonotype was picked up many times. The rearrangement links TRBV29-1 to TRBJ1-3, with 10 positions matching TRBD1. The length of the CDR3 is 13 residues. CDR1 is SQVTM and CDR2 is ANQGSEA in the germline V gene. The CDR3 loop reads CGTGVSSGNTIYF. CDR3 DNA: TGCGGGACAGGGGTCTCCTCTGGAAACACCATATATTTT. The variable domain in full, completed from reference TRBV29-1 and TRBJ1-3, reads SAVISQKPSRDICQRGTSLTIQCQVDSQVTMMFWYRQQPGQSLTLIATANQGSEATYESGFVIDKFPISRPNLTFSTLTVSNMSPEDSSIYLCGTGVSSGNTIYFGEGSWLTVV.

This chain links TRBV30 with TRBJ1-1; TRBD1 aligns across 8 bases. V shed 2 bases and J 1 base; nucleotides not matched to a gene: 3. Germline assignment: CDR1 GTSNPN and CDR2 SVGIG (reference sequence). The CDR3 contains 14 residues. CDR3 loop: CAWSRDRTNTEAFF. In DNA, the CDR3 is TGTGCCTGGAGTAGGGACAGGACGAACACTGAAGCTTTCTTT.

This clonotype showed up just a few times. As DNA, the CDR3 is TGTGCCAGCAGCCAACGGATAGCAAGGGGCCAAGAGACCCAGTACTTC. This gives the protein CASSQRIARGQETQYF. This chain joins TRBV4-2 and TRBJ2-5, with TRBD1 as a possible D gene (5 bases). This CDR3 is 16 amino acids long. From germline, CDR1 is LGHNA and CDR2 YNFKEQ. V lost 2 bases to trimming and J lost 1 base, with 14 bases between them.

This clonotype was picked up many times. CDR3 DNA sequence: TGTGCCATCAGCCCCGCAGCGAACTCCTACGAGCAGTACTTC. Its translation is CAISPAANSYEQYF. The V call is TRBV10-3, the J call TRBJ2-7; D remains ambiguous. This CDR3 has 14 amino acids. V lost 6 bases and J lost 0, with 12 bases in between. From germline, CDR1 is ENHRY and CDR2 SYGVKD.

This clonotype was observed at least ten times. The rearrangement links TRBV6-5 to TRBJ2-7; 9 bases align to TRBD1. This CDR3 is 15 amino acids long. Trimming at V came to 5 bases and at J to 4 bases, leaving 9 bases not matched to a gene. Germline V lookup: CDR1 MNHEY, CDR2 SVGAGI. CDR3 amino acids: CASSLTGGQVYEQYF. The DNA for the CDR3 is TGTGCCAGCAGTCTAACAGGGGGCCAAGTATACGAGCAGTACTTC.

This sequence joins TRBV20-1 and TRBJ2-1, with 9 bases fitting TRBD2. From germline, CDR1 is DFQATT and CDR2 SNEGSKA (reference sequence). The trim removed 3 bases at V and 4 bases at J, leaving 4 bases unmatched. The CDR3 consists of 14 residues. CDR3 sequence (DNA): TGCAGTGCTAGGGGTAGCGGGGGTTACAATGAGCAGTTCTTC. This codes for CSARGSGGYNEQFF.

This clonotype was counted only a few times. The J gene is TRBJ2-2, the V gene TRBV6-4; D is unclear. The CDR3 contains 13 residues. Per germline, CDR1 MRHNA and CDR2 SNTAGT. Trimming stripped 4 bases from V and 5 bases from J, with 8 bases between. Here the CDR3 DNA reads TGTGCCAGCAGTGCCCGGGTTACCGGGGAGCTGTTTTTT. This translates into CASSARVTGELFF.

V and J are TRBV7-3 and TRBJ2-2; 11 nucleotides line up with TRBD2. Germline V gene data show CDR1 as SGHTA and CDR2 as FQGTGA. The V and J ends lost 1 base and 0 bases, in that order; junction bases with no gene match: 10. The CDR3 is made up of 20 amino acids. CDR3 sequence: CASSLIGLGLAGANTGELFF. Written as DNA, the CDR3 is TGTGCCAGCAGCTTAATTGGACTTGGACTAGCGGGCGCGAACACCGGGGAGCTGTTTTTT. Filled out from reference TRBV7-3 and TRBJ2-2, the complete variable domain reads GAGVSQTPSNKVTEKGKYVELRCDPISGHTALYWYRQSLGQGPEFLIYFQGTGAADDSGLPNDRFFAVRPEGSVSTLKIQRTERGDSAVYLCASSLIGLGLAGANTGELFFGEGSRLTVL.

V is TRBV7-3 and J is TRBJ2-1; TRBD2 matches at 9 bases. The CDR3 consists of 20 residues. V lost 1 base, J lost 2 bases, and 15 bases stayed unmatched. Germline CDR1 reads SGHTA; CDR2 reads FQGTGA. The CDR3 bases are TGTGCCAGCAGCTTAATGGAGACCCTCCGGGGCGGGGGGGCCTACAATGAGCAGTTCTTC. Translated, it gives CASSLMETLRGGGAYNEQFF.

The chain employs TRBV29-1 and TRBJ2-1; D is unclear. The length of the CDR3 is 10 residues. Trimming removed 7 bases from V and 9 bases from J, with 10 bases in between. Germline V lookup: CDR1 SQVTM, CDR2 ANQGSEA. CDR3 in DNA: TGCAGCGCCTCTTTAGGTGAGCAGTTCTTC. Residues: CSASLGEQFF.

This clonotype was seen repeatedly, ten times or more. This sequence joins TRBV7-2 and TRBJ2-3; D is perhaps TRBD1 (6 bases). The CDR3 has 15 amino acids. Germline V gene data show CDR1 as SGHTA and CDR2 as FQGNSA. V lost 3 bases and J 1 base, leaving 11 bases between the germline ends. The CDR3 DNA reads TGTGCCAGCAGCTTGAGGGGGTCGGGCACAGATACGCAGTATTTT. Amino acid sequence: CASSLRGSGTDTQYF.